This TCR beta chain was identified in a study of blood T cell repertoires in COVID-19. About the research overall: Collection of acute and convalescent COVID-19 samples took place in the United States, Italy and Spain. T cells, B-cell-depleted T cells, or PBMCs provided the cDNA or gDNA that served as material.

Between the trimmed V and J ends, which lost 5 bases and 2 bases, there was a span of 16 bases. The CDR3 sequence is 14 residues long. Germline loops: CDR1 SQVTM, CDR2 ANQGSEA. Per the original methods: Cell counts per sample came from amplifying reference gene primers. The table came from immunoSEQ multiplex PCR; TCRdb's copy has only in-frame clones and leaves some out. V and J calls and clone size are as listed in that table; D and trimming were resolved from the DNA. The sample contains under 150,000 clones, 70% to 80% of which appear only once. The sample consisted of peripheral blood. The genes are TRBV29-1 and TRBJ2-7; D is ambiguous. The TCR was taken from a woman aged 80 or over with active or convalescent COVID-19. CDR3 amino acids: CSVFYPGRPYEQYF. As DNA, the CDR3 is TGCAGCGTTTTTTATCCAGGCAGGCCCTACGAGCAGTACTTC.